The rows below give T cell receptor beta chains drawn from one sample of a study of CXCR3-negative and CXCR3-positive naive CD8 T cells. TCRdb re-called the 5' RACE reads; every CDR3 protein appears as one record, without DNA. This table holds around 160,000 distinct CDR3 sequences. Sequenced sample: naive CXCR3+ CD8+ T cells from blood. The receptors shown here come from a human donor in good health. Some clones in this sample may be carry-over from other donors' samples. CDR3s include the opening cysteine and the closing phenylalanine or tryptophan.

v_gene	j_gene	CDR3aa
TRBV9	TRBJ2-1	CASSGTSGGLSSYNEQFF
TRBV5-1	TRBJ2-2	CASSLAYGELFF
TRBV20-1	TRBJ2-1	CSARGLALPYNEQFF
TRBV7-6	TRBJ2-3	CASSRDASDTQYF
TRBV7-3	TRBJ2-7	CASSLDASGVYEQYF
TRBV7-2	TRBJ2-6	CASSLDLTGGTSGANVLTF
TRBV7-9	TRBJ2-2	CASSPPGTDTGELFF
TRBV19	TRBJ1-1	CASSRGETEAFF
TRBV4-3	TRBJ2-7	CASSQGRNGYEQYF
TRBV28	TRBJ1-1	CASSPDTNTEAFF
TRBV11-2	TRBJ2-7	CASSFQIPGQGSYEQYF
TRBV4-3	TRBJ1-2	CASSQDAGDRWFNYGYTF
TRBV4-1	TRBJ2-7	CASSQESRASYEQYF
TRBV7-3	TRBJ2-7	CASSPLAGAAYEQYF
TRBV7-8	TRBJ2-1	CASSLKAPARLAGAYNEQFF
TRBV10-3	TRBJ1-1	CAIRRETGAEAFF
TRBV28	TRBJ1-1	CASSLLNREAFF
TRBV28	TRBJ2-3	CASTLSGDTSTDTQYF
TRBV5-6	TRBJ2-2	CASSLPGQGRTGELFF
TRBV20-1	TRBJ2-1	CSARVVASYNEQFF
TRBV28	TRBJ1-5	CASSPGTGYQPQHF
TRBV28	TRBJ1-1	CASSFRDRGLGTEAFF
TRBV5-1	TRBJ2-1	CASSGALSNEQFF
TRBV2	TRBJ2-4	CASSEYGGGAGKAKNIQYF
TRBV29-1	TRBJ2-3	CSAVEGSTDTQYF
TRBV20-1	TRBJ2-7	CSAGLGGLSYEQYF
TRBV5-4	TRBJ2-7	CASSPEAGSYEQYF
TRBV7-3	TRBJ2-1	CASRSTGMMEQFF
TRBV9	TRBJ1-2	CASSGIGPGATNYGYTF
TRBV9	TRBJ2-7	CASSPDRRPYEQYF
TRBV5-6	TRBJ1-1	CASSGGQRTSTEAFF
TRBV7-9	TRBJ2-3	CASSPPVDHLRGDTQYF
TRBV12-3/TRBV12-4	TRBJ2-1	CASSPGIGINEQFF
TRBV19	TRBJ2-7	CASSMTSGRISEQYF
TRBV19	TRBJ1-1	CASTTQGSLAFF
TRBV29-1	TRBJ2-7	CSVEGSGTYEQYF
TRBV29-1	TRBJ1-1	CSAVTLNTEAFF
TRBV5-5	TRBJ2-7	CASSLEQGASYEQYF
TRBV7-6	TRBJ2-1	CASSLVGDNNEQFF
TRBV6-2/TRBV6-3	TRBJ1-1	CASSYFGGTEAFF
TRBV19	TRBJ2-7	CASSIGEGTYEQYF
TRBV7-9	TRBJ2-7	CASSRGLLDSYEQYF
TRBV14	TRBJ2-3	CASSLRPDTQYF
TRBV4-2	TRBJ2-7	CASSQVGTNAYEQYF
TRBV10-3	TRBJ2-5	CAIGGRDGWETQYF
TRBV7-9	TRBJ2-1	CASSFVSGRVDEQFF
TRBV18	TRBJ1-1	CASSPPGGGRQNTEAFF
TRBV5-6	TRBJ1-1	CASRYRGDTEAFF
TRBV6-4	TRBJ2-2	CASSENSGENTGELFF
TRBV3-1	TRBJ1-1	CASSPAGYSMNTEAFF
TRBV14	TRBJ2-7	CASSQDSVGTEDEQYF
TRBV29-1	TRBJ2-1	CSVDPGLGANEQFF
TRBV5-1	TRBJ2-7	CASSLRGPLAGNEQYF